This entry features one TCR beta chain sequence. The antigen this receptor binds is unknown. No quality values exist for individual bases; no much larger clone is one base distant. There are 15 amino acids in the CDR3, from cysteine to phenylalanine inclusive. Kept here is only the CDR3 DNA, which spans 45 bases and is read in frame from base 1. V loses 1 base of germline sequence and J loses 8 bases, and the interval between the two ends is 15 bases. According to the germline V gene, CDR1 reads LGHNA and CDR2 reads YNFKEQ. The time point label of this sample denotes: pre-treatment baseline. Blood was sampled before treatment (T0) and at week 3 (W3), after the first cycle of checkpoint blockade. Except for two patients with rapid clinical progression, response was assessed 12 weeks after the first infusion by RECIST 1.1; disease control meant complete response, partial response or stable disease. Patients were not eligible if they had prior systemic cancer treatment, concomitant immunosuppressant therapy or synchronous other active malignancies. To track both circulating cells and T cell turnover, TCR beta was sequenced from bulk PBMC as well as from plasma cell-free DNA. Lymphoprep and SepMate tubes were used to isolate PBMC from blood, and red cell lysis was then performed. QIAamp DNA Blood Mini kits were used to extract DNA from PBMC and sorted T cell subsets.

Every bulk PBMC sample was loaded with the same fixed amount of 350 to 450 ng of DNA. TCR beta CDR3 sequences were amplified from genomic DNA using the immunoSEQ TCRb Assay kit according to manufacturer instructions. The KAPA Library Quantification Kit for Illumina platforms was used to quantify pooled libraries by qPCR. Pooled libraries were clustered at 0.6-1.1 pM and sequenced on an Illumina NextSeq 500. In the authors' own workflow: TCR data were analyzed with immunoSEQ ANALYZER and the R LymphoSeq package. A rearrangement efficiency score was calculated as productive divided by the sum of productive and non-productive CDR3 sequences. Clonality was measured with the Gini coefficient and diversity with the Renyi index at alpha=1, compared pairwise between timepoints within each patient. Clonal relatedness, based on an edit distance of 3, and repertoire similarity, based on the Bhattacharyya coefficient, were both computed in LymphoSeq. To classify response, a linear discriminant analysis based on week-3 changes in clonality and diversity was built using the R MASS and caret packages. The table comes from immuneACCESS by way of TCRdb, which keeps in-frame sequences with V and J called. Part of the clones is missing from these tables; in studies checked, under half for an unresolved V gene and the rest for unknown reasons. The DNA gave D and trimming, while V, J and clone size come from that table. This sample is represented by around 26,000 clones; 87% of them were singletons. Clones ranked in the top ten supply roughly 4.9% of the sample.

The data are from a study of blood T cell dynamics during melanoma immunotherapy (dated by TCRdb to about 2020). Some background on the complete study: The patients had metastatic melanoma and were given first-line pembrolizumab or nivolumab plus ipilimumab as standard of care in the United Kingdom. To find early correlates of response, peripheral T cell receptor repertoires were profiled in metastatic melanoma patients before and after one cycle of checkpoint inhibitor therapy. The training cohort was made up of consecutive patients, while a further independent group of patients from the same centre was pooled to form an external validation set. The investigation overall reported the following: The relatively small sample size was acknowledged as a potential limitation on generalization of the results. A bifurcated reorganization of the PBMC repertoire at W3, with increased clonality or increased diversity, was observed in patients who later achieved disease control, unlike in progressors. The study was unable to establish whether the T cell clones driving the repertoire changes were melanoma-specific or instead reflected general immune activation.

The sample in question was blood, obtained from a patient treated with checkpoint blockade. The chain is encoded by TRBV4-2 joined to TRBJ2-1; no confident D gene assignment can be made. The clonotype was recovered from a human donor with melanoma. Here the CDR3 is given as CASSQGDRYDDEQFF. The DNA sequence is TGTGCCAGCAGCCAAGGAGATCGTTACGATGATGAGCAGTTCTTC.